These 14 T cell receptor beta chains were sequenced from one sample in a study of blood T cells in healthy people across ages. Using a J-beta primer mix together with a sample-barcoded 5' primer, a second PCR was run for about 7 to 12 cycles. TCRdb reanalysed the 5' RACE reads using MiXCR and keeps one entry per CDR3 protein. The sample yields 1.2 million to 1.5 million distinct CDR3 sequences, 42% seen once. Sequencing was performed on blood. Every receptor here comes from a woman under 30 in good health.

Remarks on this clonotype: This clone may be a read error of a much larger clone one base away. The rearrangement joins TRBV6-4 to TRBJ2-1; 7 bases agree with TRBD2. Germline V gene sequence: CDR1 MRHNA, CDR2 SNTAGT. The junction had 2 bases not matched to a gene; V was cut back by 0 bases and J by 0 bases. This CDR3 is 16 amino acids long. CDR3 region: CASSDSWGGSYNEQFF. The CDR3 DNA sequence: TGTGCCAGCAGTGACTCGTGGGGGGGCTCCTACAATGAGCAGTTCTTC.

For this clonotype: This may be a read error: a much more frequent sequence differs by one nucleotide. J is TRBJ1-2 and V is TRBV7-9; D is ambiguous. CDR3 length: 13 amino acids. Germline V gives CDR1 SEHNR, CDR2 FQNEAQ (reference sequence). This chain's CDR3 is CVSSLDHLDGYTF. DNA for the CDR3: TGTGTCAGCAGCTTAGATCATCTGGATGGCTACACCTTC.

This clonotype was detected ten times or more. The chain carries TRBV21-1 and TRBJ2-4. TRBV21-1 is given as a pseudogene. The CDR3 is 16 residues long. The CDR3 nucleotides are TGTGCCAGCAGCACCCAAAAACCTGTAGCCAAAAACATTCAGTACTTC. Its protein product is CASSTQKPVAKNIQYF.

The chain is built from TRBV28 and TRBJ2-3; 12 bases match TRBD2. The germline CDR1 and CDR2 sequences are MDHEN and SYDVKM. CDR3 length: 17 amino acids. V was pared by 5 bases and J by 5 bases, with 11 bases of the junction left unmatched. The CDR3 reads CASSIPTSGGQGDTQYF. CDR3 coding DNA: TGTGCCAGCAGTATCCCAACTAGCGGGGGGCAGGGAGATACGCAGTATTTT.

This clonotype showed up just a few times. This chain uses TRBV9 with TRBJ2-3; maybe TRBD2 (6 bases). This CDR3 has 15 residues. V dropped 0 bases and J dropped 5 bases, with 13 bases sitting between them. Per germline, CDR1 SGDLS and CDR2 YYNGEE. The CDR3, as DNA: TGTGCCAGCAGCGTAGTTGCTAGCGAGAGAGATACGCAGTATTTT. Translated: CASSVVASERDTQYF.

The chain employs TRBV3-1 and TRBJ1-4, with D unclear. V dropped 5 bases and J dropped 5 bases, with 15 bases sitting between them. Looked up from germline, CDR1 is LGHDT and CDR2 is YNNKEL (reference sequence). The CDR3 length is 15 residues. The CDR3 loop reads CASSLRTGVNEKLFF. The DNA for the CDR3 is TGTGCCAGCAGCTTAAGGACTGGTGTAAATGAAAAACTGTTTTTT.

CDR3 sequence: CASSGQLVADTQYF. CDR3 DNA sequence: TGTGCCAGCAGCGGACAACTTGTCGCAGATACGCAGTATTTT. This chain uses TRBV9 with TRBJ2-3; D uncertain. The CDR3 covers 14 residues. The germline gives CDR1 SGDLS, CDR2 YYNGEE. With 3 bases removed from V and 4 bases from J, the gap between germline ends came to 12 bases.

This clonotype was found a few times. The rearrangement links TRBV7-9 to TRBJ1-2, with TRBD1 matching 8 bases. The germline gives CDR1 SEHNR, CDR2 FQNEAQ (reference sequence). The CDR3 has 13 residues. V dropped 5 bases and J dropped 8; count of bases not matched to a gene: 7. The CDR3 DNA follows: TGTGCCAGCAGCAGGACAGGGTCAAGCGGCTACACCTTC. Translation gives CASSRTGSSGYTF.

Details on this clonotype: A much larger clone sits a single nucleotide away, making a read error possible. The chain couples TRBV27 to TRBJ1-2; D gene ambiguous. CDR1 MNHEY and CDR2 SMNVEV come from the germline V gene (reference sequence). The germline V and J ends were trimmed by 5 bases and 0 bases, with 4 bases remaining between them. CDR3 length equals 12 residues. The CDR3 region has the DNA TGTGCCAGCAGTGATGCTAACTATGGCTACACCTTC. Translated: CASSDANYGYTF.

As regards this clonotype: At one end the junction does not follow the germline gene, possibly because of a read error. Written as DNA, the CDR3 is TGTGCCACCCAAGGGGGAACAGGGGGCGTCACAGATACGCGGTATTTT. It translates to CATQGGTGGVTDTRYF. The chain employs TRBV10-3 and TRBJ2-3; TRBD1 matches at 9 bases. The CDR3 is 16 residues long. The germline V gene has CDR1 ENHRY and CDR2 SYGVKD.

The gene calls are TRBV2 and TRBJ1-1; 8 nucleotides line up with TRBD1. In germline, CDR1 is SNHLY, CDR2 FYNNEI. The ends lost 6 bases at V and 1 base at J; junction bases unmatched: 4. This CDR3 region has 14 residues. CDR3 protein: CASRFTGGNTEAFF. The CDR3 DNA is TGTGCCAGCAGATTCACAGGGGGGAACACTGAAGCTTTCTTT.

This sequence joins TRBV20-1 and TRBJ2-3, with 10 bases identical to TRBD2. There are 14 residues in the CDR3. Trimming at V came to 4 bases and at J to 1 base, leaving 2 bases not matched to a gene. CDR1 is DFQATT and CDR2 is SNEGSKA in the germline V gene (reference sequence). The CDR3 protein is CSAILAGGTDTQYF. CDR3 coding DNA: TGCAGTGCTATCCTAGCGGGGGGCACAGATACGCAGTATTTT.

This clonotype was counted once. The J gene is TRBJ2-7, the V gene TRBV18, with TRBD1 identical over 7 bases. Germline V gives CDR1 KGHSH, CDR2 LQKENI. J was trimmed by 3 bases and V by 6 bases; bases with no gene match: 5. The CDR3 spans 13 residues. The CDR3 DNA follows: TGTGCCAGCTCGTGGGGACAGCTCTACGAGCAGTACTTC. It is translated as CASSWGQLYEQYF. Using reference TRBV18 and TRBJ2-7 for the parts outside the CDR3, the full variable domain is NAGVMQNPRHLVRRRGQEARLRCSPMKGHSHVYWYRQLPEEGLKFMVYLQKENIIDESGMPKERFSAEFPKEGPSILRIQQVVRGDSAAYFCASSWGQLYEQYFGPGTRLTVT.

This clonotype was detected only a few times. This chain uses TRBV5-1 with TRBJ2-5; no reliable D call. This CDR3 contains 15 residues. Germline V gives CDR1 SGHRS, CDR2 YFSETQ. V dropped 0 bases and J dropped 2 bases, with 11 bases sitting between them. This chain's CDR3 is CASSLVAVGQETQYF. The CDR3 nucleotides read TGCGCCAGCAGCTTGGTCGCTGTGGGGCAAGAGACCCAGTACTTC.